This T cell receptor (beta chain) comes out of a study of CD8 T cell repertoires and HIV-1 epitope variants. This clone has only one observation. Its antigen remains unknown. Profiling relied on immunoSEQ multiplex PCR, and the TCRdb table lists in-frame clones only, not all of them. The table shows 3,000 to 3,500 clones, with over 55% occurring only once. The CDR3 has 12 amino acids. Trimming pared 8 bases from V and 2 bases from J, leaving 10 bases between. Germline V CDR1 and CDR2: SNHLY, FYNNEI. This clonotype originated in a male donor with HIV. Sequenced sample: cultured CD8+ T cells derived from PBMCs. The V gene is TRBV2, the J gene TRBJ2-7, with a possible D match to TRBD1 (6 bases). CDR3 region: CASGGRTYEQYF. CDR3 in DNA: TGTGCCAGCGGGGGCAGAACCTACGAGCAGTACTTC.